Below, 27 T cell receptor beta chains from the same sample are listed, as sequenced in a study of T cells in localized non-small cell lung cancer. Measured with immunoSEQ multiplex PCR; TCRdb has only the in-frame clones, and not every one. The sample consists of tens of thousands of clones, just over 90% of them appearing once. This sample comprised peripheral blood, obtained before any cancer treatment. The receptor source for this set is a man aged 40-75 years with stage I lung adenocarcinoma.

The chain combines TRBV19 with TRBJ2-1, with D perhaps matching TRBD2 (5 bases). The CDR3 consists of 13 residues. Germline lookup yields CDR1 LNHDA and CDR2 SQIVND (reference sequence). Trimming took 5 bases from V and 8 from J, leaving 13 bases between them. The CDR3 DNA reads TGTGCCAGTAGTTGGCGGGTTGGGCATGAGCAGTTCTTC. Encoded protein: CASSWRVGHEQFF.

The chain is built from TRBV5-1 and TRBJ2-3; D perhaps matches TRBD1 (6 bases). Germline V lookup: CDR1 SGHRS, CDR2 YFSETQ. The V gene lost 4 bases and the J gene lost 5 bases, with 17 bases spanning the gap. The CDR3 length is 15 residues. The CDR3 here is CASSTMGHGGDTQYF. The CDR3 DNA reads TGCGCCAGCAGCACCATGGGACATGGGGGAGATACGCAGTATTTT.

The rearrangement links TRBV4-3 to TRBJ2-3; 16 nucleotides align to TRBD2. The CDR3 runs 20 residues. Germline V gene lookup returns CDR1 LGHNA and CDR2 YSLEER. Trimming removed 2 bases from V and 4 bases from J; junction bases left unmatched: 12. The CDR3 DNA reads TGCGCCAGCAGCCAAACGCCACCGGGACTAGCGGGAGGGGGGGCAGATACGCAGTATTTT. Its protein product is CASSQTPPGLAGGGADTQYF.

The chain couples TRBV9 to TRBJ2-2; TRBD1 aligns across 9 bases. There are 15 residues in the CDR3. The ends lost 4 bases at V and 3 bases at J; junction bases unmatched: 4. CDR1 SGDLS and CDR2 YYNGEE come from the germline V gene. The CDR3 DNA sequence: TGTGCCAGCAGCTTTCGGACAGGGGACACCGGGGAGCTGTTTTTT. The encoded protein is CASSFRTGDTGELFF. Together with reference TRBV9 and TRBJ2-2, the CDR3 gives the full variable domain: DSGVTQTPKHLITATGQRVTLRCSPRSGDLSVYWYQQSLDQGLQFLIQYYNGEERAKGNILERFSAQQFPDLHSELNLSSLELGDSALYFCASSFRTGDTGELFFGEGSRLTVL.

The chain is built from TRBV19 and TRBJ1-1; no reliable D call. The V gene lost 3 bases and the J gene lost 3 bases, with 17 bases spanning the gap. The length of the CDR3 is 16 residues. Germline values: CDR1 LNHDA, CDR2 SQIVND (reference sequence). The chain's CDR3 is CASSIISWDGYTEAFF. The DNA of the CDR3 is TGTGCCAGTAGTATTATTAGTTGGGATGGGTACACTGAAGCTTTCTTT.

By share of the sample, this clone is medium-sized. V and J are TRBV15 and TRBJ2-7; unclear D gene. Germline values: CDR1 LNHNV, CDR2 YYDKDF (reference sequence). The CDR3 covers 13 residues. V lost 0 bases and J lost 7, with 10 bases in between. The CDR3 nucleotides read TGTGCCACCAGCAGAGATGAAGGGAAAGAGCAGTACTTC. Amino acids: CATSRDEGKEQYF.

This sequence joins TRBV7-9 and TRBJ2-1; TRBD1 matches at 9 bases. V shed 3 bases and J 2 bases; nucleotides not matched to a gene: 5. CDR1 and CDR2 (germline): SEHNR, FQNEAQ (reference sequence). The CDR3 sequence is 16 residues long. In DNA form, the CDR3 reads TGTGCCAGCAGCTTTACCGGACAGGGGCCCTACAATGAGCAGTTCTTC. Protein sequence: CASSFTGQGPYNEQFF.

The chain has TRBV29-1 and TRBJ2-1, with 8 bases aligning to TRBD2. CDR1 and CDR2 (germline): SQVTM, ANQGSEA. The length of the CDR3 is 16 residues. The junction had 17 bases not matched to a gene; V was cut back by 1 base and J by 12 bases. The CDR3 DNA follows: TGCAGCGTTGAAGCGGTTATGGCGGGAGGCCGGGGAGGGCAGTTCTTC. Translating it yields CSVEAVMAGGRGGQFF.

The genes are TRBV5-1 and TRBJ1-1; 8 nucleotides line up with TRBD1. Losses at the gene ends were 5 bases for V and 10 bases for J; bases not matched to a gene: 7. CDR1 SGHRS and CDR2 YFSETQ come from the germline V gene. The CDR3 sequence is 12 residues long. The CDR3 sequence: CASSLDREAAFF. In nucleotides, the CDR3 is TGCGCCAGCAGTCTGGACAGGGAGGCAGCTTTCTTT.

CDR3 in amino acids: CASSPGTNPQTQYF. The CDR3 DNA reads TGTGCCAGCAGCCCAGGGACTAACCCCCAGACCCAGTACTTC. The chain joins TRBV27 to TRBJ2-5, with 7 bases that match TRBD2. This CDR3 has 14 amino acids. Germline V gene lookup returns CDR1 MNHEY and CDR2 SMNVEV (reference sequence). Trimming cost V 6 bases and J 6 bases; bases outside gene matches: 10.

This chain links TRBV9 with TRBJ2-6, with a possible D match to TRBD1 (6 bases). The CDR3 loop spans 17 amino acids. V shed 3 bases and J shed 0 bases, with 13 bases lying between them. The germline gives CDR1 SGDLS, CDR2 YYNGEE. CDR3 residues: CASSEGQLISGANVLTF. As DNA, the CDR3 is TGTGCCAGCAGCGAAGGACAGTTAATCTCTGGGGCCAACGTCCTGACTTTC. The whole variable domain, filled in from reference TRBV9 and TRBJ2-6, reads DSGVTQTPKHLITATGQRVTLRCSPRSGDLSVYWYQQSLDQGLQFLIQYYNGEERAKGNILERFSAQQFPDLHSELNLSSLELGDSALYFCASSEGQLISGANVLTFGAGSRLTVL.

This chain joins TRBV5-1 and TRBJ1-1; 9 bases are a match to TRBD1. Germline assignment: CDR1 SGHRS and CDR2 YFSETQ. The ends lost 1 base at V and 0 bases at J; junction bases unmatched: 7. The CDR3 runs to 17 residues. CDR3 sequence: CASSLFGTGSLNTEAFF. The DNA of the CDR3 is TGCGCCAGCAGCTTGTTCGGGACAGGGTCCTTGAACACTGAAGCTTTCTTT.

This chain connects TRBV4-3 to TRBJ2-3; 7 bases fit TRBD2. J lost 2 bases, V lost 5 bases, and 16 bases had no gene match. The CDR3 has 18 amino acids. Germline CDR1 is LGHNA and CDR2 is YSLEER. The CDR3 region has the DNA TGCGCCAGCAGCAACCGCTGGGGCGGGACTATAAACACAGATACGCAGTATTTT. It yields the protein CASSNRWGGTINTDTQYF.

V gene TRBV30 combines with J gene TRBJ1-5; D call uncertain. Germline V gives CDR1 GTSNPN, CDR2 SVGIG (reference sequence). The CDR3 covers 13 residues. Trimming left V 2 bases short and J 0 bases short, with 5 bases between. CDR3 coding DNA: TGTGCCTGGAGTAGTGATAGCAATCAGCCCCAGCATTTT. Translating gives CAWSSDSNQPQHF.

The count of this clone is one. The chain employs TRBV7-9 and TRBJ2-7; 7 bases align to TRBD1. The V gene end was trimmed by 0 bases and the J gene end by 6 bases; junction bases not matched to a gene: 2. The germline gives CDR1 SEHNR, CDR2 FQNEAQ (reference sequence). The CDR3 runs 13 residues. The CDR3 spells CASSLAGTAEQYF. CDR3 nucleotides: TGTGCCAGCAGCTTAGCCGGGACAGCCGAGCAGTACTTC. Drawing the rest from reference TRBV7-9 and TRBJ2-7, the complete variable domain is DTGVSQNPRHKITKRGQNVTFRCDPISEHNRLYWYRQTLGQGPEFLTYFQNEAQLEKSRLLSDRFSAERPKGSFSTLEIQRTEQGDSAMYLCASSLAGTAEQYFGPGTRLTVT.

The chain recombines TRBV27 with TRBJ2-7; 9 bases line up with TRBD1. The V gene end was trimmed by 0 bases and the J gene end by 1 base; junction bases not matched to a gene: 7. The germline CDR1 and CDR2 sequences are MNHEY and SMNVEV (reference sequence). The CDR3 contains 17 residues. CDR3 amino acids: CASSLSLQQGASYEQYF. The CDR3 nucleotides read TGTGCCAGCAGTTTATCTCTTCAACAGGGGGCTTCCTACGAGCAGTACTTC.

This rearrangement joins TRBV7-9 to TRBJ2-5; D uncertain. The end of the DNA is better explained by TRBJ2-7, so the J call may be wrong. Germline lookup yields CDR1 SEHNR and CDR2 FQNEAQ (reference sequence). CDR3 length: 11 residues. The CDR3 loop is CASSLSYEQYF. CDR3 DNA sequence: TGTGCCAGCAGCTTATCCTACGAGCAGTACTTC.

As DNA, the CDR3 is TGTGCCACCAGCCCCCGGACTAGCTACGAGCAGTACTTC. Protein: CATSPRTSYEQYF. This chain joins TRBV15 and TRBJ2-7, with 7 bases identical to TRBD2. The ends lost 5 bases at V and 3 bases at J; junction bases unmatched: 4. Germline V lookup: CDR1 LNHNV, CDR2 YYDKDF (reference sequence). The CDR3 totals 13 residues.

This clone has a single count. The junction departs from germline at one end; a sequencing error may be responsible. This chain uses TRBV5-1 with TRBJ2-7; D is ambiguous. CDR1 and CDR2 (germline): SGHRS, YFSETQ. The length of the CDR3 is 11 residues. In DNA, the CDR3 is TGCGCCAGCAGGTTGGGTTACGAGCAGTACTTC. This gives the protein CASRLGYEQYF.

This sequence joins TRBV7-9 and TRBJ1-2, with TRBD1 identical over 7 bases. Germline V gene sequence: CDR1 SEHNR, CDR2 FQNEAQ (reference sequence). Losses at the gene ends were 5 bases for V and 6 bases for J; bases not matched to a gene: 9. The CDR3 runs to 14 residues. DNA of the CDR3: TGTGCCAGCAGCGAAGCCGGGACAGAAAATGGCTACACCTTC. Amino acids: CASSEAGTENGYTF.

The chain employs TRBV6-5 and TRBJ2-1; D possibly corresponds to TRBD2 (6 bases). The CDR3 length is 14 residues. V gave up 6 bases and J gave up 6 bases, with 15 bases separating them. Germline lookup yields CDR1 MNHEY and CDR2 SVGAGI. The CDR3: CASRLITSLNEQFF. As DNA, the CDR3 is TGTGCCAGCAGGCTCATTACTAGCCTCAATGAGCAGTTCTTC.

As for this clone: The sample carries other DNA sequences with the same CDR3. The gene calls are TRBV27 and TRBJ2-7; D gene unclear. V lost 5 bases and J 2 bases, leaving 7 bases between the germline ends. CDR1 is MNHEY, CDR2 SMNVEV, per germline (reference sequence). The CDR3 length is 12 residues. The CDR3 is CASSNGPYEQYF. CDR3 coding DNA: TGTGCCAGCAGTAACGGACCCTACGAGCAGTACTTC.

The chain employs TRBV21-1 and TRBJ2-5; the tabulated D call, TRBD2, remains unverified against the DNA. TRBV21-1 is recorded as a pseudogene. The CDR3 has 12 amino acids. CDR3 residues: CASSRELETQYF. The CDR3 DNA follows: TGTGCCAGCAGCCGGGAATTAGAGACCCAGTACTTC.

The J gene is TRBJ2-3, the V gene TRBV9, with D perhaps TRBD1 or TRBD2 (5 bases each). V lost 6 bases, J lost 6 bases, and 17 bases lay in between. CDR3 length: 14 amino acids. Germline V lookup: CDR1 SGDLS, CDR2 YYNGEE. The CDR3 nucleotides are TGTGCCAGCAACCAGGGACCCCCAGGGGATACGCAGTATTTT. Residues: CASNQGPPGDTQYF.

The chain uses TRBV5-6 and TRBJ2-5, with TRBD2 matching 14 bases. With 4 bases clipped from V and 5 bases from J, the junction kept 7 bases outside the gene matches. The germline gives CDR1 SGHDT, CDR2 YYEEEE. This CDR3 has 16 amino acids. CDR3 sequence reads: CASSTGTSGSRETQYF. The CDR3 nucleotides read TGTGCCAGCAGCACTGGGACTAGCGGGAGTAGGGAGACCCAGTACTTC.

This clone was observed a single time. The gene calls are TRBV7-6 and TRBJ2-2, with unresolved D. This CDR3 region has 15 residues. Per the germline V gene, CDR1 is SGHVS and CDR2 is FNYEAQ. V lost 1 base, J lost 1 base, and 7 bases lay in between. The CDR3 coding sequence is TGTGCCAGCAGCTTAGTGAGGCGGAACACCGGGGAGCTGTTTTTT. Its translation: CASSLVRRNTGELFF.

DNA for the CDR3: TGTGCCAGCAGCCTAGCAGGGATGGGGTACGAGCAGTACTTC. It codes for CASSLAGMGYEQYF. This chain links TRBV27 with TRBJ2-7; D possibly matches TRBD1 or TRBD2 (5 bases each). Trimming removed 6 bases from V and 4 bases from J, with 16 bases in between. CDR1 is MNHEY, CDR2 SMNVEV, per germline (reference sequence). The CDR3 runs to 14 residues.